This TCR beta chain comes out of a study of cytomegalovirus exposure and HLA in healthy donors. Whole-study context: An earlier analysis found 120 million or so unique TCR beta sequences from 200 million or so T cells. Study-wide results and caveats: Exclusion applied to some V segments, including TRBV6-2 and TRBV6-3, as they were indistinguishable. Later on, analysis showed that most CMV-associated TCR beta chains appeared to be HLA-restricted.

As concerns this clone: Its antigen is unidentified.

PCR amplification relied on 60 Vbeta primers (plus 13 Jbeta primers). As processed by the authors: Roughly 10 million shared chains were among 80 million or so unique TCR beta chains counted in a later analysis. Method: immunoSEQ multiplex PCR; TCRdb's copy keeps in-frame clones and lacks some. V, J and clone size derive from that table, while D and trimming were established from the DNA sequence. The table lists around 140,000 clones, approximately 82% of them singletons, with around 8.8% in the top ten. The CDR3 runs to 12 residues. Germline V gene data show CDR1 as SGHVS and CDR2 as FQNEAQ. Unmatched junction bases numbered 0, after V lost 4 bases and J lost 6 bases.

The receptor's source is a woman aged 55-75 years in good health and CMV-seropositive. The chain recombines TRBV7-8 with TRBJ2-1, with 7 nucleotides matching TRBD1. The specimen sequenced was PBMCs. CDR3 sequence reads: CASSSGGNEQFF. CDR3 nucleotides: TGTGCCAGCAGCTCAGGGGGCAATGAGCAGTTCTTC.